This entry concerns a single TCR beta chain. The data are from a study of blood T cell repertoires in COVID-19. Followed longitudinally, the Seattle patients had been enrolled during active infection. The CDR3 is 14 residues long. Germline CDR1 and CDR2: MDHEN and SYDVKM. Trimming removed 4 bases from V and 0 bases from J, with 9 bases in between. TCRdb keeps only in-frame clones here, not all; method: immunoSEQ multiplex PCR. Among approximately 40,000 clones listed, 85% to 90% were seen once. The receptor comes from a man in his forties or fifties with COVID-19, enrolled during active disease. The gene calls are TRBV28 and TRBJ1-2; D gene ambiguous. Sequences were obtained from peripheral blood. The CDR3 loop reads CASSSVQANYGYTF. In nucleotides, the CDR3 is TGTGCCAGCAGTTCGGTCCAGGCTAACTATGGCTACACCTTC.